This T cell receptor beta chain comes out of a study of blood T cell repertoires in COVID-19. Background on the study: COVID-19 samples from acute and convalescent phases originated in the United States, Italy and Spain. Sample material is recorded as cDNA or gDNA derived from T cells, B-cell-depleted T cells, or PBMCs.

In the original workflow: The assay estimated nucleated cells by amplifying reference gene primers. Sequenced by immunoSEQ multiplex PCR; TCRdb stores in-frame clones only, minus some. Clone size and V and J calls were adopted from that table, with D and trimming inferred from the DNA. The sample contains about 130,000 clones, about 88% of which appear only once. The CDR3 sequence is 16 residues long. Losses at the gene ends were 1 base for V and 10 bases for J; bases not matched to a gene: 13. CDR1 and CDR2 (germline): LGHDT, YNNKEL (reference sequence). The participants were between 18 and 89 years old and came from under 25 US areas.

Sequenced input: PBMCs or T cells enriched from blood (not recorded which). The TCR comes from a man aged 35 to 55 with acute COVID-19. The chain links TRBV3-1 (or the pseudogene TRBV3-2) to TRBJ2-1; 7 bases line up with TRBD2. CDR3: CASSQGMGGGLQEQFF. The CDR3 DNA is TGTGCCAGCAGCCAAGGGATGGGGGGAGGGCTACAGGAGCAGTTCTTC.